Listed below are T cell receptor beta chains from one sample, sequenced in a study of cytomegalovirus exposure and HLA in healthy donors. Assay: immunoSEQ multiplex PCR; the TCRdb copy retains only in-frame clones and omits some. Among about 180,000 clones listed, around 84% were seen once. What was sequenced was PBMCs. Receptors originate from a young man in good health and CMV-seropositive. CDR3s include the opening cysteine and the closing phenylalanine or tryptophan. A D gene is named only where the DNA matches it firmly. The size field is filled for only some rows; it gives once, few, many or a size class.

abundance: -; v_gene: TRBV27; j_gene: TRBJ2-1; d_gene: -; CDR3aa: CASSPGLPSRQFF; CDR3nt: TGTGCCAGCAGTCCAGGCCTTCCCTCGCGGCAGTTCTTC
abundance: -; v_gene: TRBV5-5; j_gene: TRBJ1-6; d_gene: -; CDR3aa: CASSLTTTGVARYNSPLHF; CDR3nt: TGTGCCAGCAGCTTGACCACTACCGGGGTTGCCCGCTATAATTCACCCCTCCACTTT
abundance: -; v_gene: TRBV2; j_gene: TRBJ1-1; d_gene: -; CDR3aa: CASRWGRAEAFF; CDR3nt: TGTGCCAGCAGATGGGGGAGGGCTGAAGCTTTCTTT
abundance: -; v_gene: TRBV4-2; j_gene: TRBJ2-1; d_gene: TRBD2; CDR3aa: CASSQDTLAGSYNEQFF; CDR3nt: TGTGCCAGCAGCCAAGATACACTAGCGGGCTCCTACAATGAGCAGTTCTTC
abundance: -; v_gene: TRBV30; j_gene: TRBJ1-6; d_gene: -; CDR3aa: CAWRLRGFNSPLHF; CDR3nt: TGTGCCTGGAGACTAAGGGGCTTTAATTCACCCCTCCACTTT
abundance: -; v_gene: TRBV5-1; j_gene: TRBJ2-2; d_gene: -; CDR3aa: CASSSLGTRGAGELFF; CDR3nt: TGCGCCAGCAGCTCCCTAGGAACTAGAGGCGCCGGGGAGCTGTTTTTT
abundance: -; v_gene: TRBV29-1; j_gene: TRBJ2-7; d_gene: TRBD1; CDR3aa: CSGGQGYEQYF; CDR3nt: TGCAGCGGAGGACAGGGCTACGAGCAGTACTTC
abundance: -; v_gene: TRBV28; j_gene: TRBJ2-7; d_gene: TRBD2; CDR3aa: CASSLDVKRETSYEQYF; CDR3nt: TGTGCCAGCAGTTTAGACGTAAAGCGGGAGACGAGCTACGAGCAGTACTTC
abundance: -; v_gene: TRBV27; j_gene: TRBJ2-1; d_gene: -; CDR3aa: CASSFRNEQFF; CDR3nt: TGTGCCAGCAGTTTCAGGAATGAGCAGTTCTTC
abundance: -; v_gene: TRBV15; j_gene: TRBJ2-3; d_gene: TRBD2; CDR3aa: CATSRSRVRREGREADTQYF; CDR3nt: TGTGCCACCAGCAGAAGTCGAGTTCGGCGGGAGGGCAGGGAAGCAGATACGCAGTATTTT
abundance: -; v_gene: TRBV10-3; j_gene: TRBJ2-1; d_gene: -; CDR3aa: CAIRDSTLNEQFF; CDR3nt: TGTGCCATCAGGGACTCCACTCTGAATGAGCAGTTCTTC
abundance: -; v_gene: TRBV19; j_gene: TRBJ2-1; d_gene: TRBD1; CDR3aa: CASTPGTANEQFF; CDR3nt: TGTGCCAGTACCCCCGGGACAGCGAATGAGCAGTTCTTC
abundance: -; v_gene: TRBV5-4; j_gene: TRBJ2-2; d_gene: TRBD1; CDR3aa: CASSDPGGSSAGELFF; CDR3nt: TGTGCCAGCAGCGACCCAGGGGGAAGTAGTGCCGGGGAGCTGTTTTTT
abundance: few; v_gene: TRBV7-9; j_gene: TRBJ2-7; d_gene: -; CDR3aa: CASSLQGYEQYF; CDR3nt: TGTGCCAGCAGCTTACAGGGTTACGAGCAGTACTTC
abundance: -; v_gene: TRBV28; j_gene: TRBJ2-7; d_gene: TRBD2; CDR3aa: CASSFSTSGTYEQYF; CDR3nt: TGTGCCAGCAGTTTTTCGACTAGCGGGACCTACGAGCAGTACTTC
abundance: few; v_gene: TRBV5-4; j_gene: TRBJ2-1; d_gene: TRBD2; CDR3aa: CASSMPGGSTDEQFF; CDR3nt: TGTGCCAGCAGCATGCCGGGCGGGAGTACGGATGAGCAGTTCTTC
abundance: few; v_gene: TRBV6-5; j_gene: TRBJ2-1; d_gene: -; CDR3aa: CASRQGTYNEQFF; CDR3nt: TGTGCCAGCAGACAGGGAACCTACAATGAGCAGTTCTTC
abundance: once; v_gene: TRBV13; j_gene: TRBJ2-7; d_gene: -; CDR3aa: CASSLAQGDDEQYF; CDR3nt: TGTGCCAGCAGCTTAGCACAGGGCGACGACGAGCAGTACTTC
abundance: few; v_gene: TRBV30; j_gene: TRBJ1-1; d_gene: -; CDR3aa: CAWDPGGQAFF; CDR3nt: TGTGCCTGGGACCCCGGGGGACAAGCTTTCTTT
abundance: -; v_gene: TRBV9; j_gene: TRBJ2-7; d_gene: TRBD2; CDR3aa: CASSVGGASGSIYEQYF; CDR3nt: TGTGCCAGCAGCGTAGGGGGGGCTAGCGGGAGTATCTACGAGCAGTACTTC
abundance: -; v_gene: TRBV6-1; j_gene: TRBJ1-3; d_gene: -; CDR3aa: CASSEWEGAGNTIYF; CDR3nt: TGTGCCAGCAGTGAATGGGAAGGGGCTGGAAACACCATATATTTT
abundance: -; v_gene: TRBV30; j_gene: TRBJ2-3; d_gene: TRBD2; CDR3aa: CAWSPGTSDTDTQYF; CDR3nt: TGTGCCTGGAGCCCCGGGACTAGCGACACAGATACGCAGTATTTT
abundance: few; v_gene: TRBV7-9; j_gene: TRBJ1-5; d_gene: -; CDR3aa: CASSLTESNQPQHF; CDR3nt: TGTGCCAGCAGCCTGACAGAGTCCAATCAGCCCCAGCATTTT
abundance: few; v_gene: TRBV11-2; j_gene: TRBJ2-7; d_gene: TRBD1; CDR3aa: CASSLTQGVNYEQYF; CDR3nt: TGTGCCAGCAGCTTAACGCAGGGGGTTAACTACGAGCAGTACTTC
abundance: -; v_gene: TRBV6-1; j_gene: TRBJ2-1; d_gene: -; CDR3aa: CASSEGRLNEQFF; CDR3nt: TGTGCCAGCAGTGAAGGCAGGCTCAATGAGCAGTTCTTC
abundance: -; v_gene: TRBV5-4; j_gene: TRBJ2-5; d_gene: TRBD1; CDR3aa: CASSLSGQARETQYF; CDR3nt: TGTGCCAGCAGCTTGAGTGGACAGGCTCGAGAGACCCAGTACTTC
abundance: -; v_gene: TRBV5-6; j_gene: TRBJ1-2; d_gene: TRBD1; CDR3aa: CASSAGTGTLYGYTF; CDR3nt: TGTGCCAGCAGCGCCGGGACAGGGACACTCTATGGCTACACCTTC
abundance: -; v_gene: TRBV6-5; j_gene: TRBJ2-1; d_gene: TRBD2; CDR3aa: CASSHSTSGFDEQFF; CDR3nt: TGTGCCAGCAGTCACAGCACTAGCGGGTTCGATGAGCAGTTCTTC
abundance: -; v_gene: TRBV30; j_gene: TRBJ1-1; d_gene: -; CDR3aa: CAWGRPREGTEAFF; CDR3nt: TGTGCCTGGGGGAGACCCCGGGAGGGGACTGAAGCTTTCTTT
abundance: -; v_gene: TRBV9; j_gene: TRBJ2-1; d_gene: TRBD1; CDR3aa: CASSGTGGLQTQFF; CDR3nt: TGTGCCAGCTCTGGGACAGGGGGCCTGCAAACCCAGTTCTTC
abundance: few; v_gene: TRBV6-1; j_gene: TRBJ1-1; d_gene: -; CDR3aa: CASSVSRLMNTEAFF; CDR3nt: TGTGCCAGCAGTGTAAGCAGGCTTATGAACACTGAAGCTTTCTTT
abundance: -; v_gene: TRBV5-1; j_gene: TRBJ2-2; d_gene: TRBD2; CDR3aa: CASSLQRGGTGELFF; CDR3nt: TGCGCCAGCAGCTTGCAGCGGGGGGGCACCGGGGAGCTGTTTTTT
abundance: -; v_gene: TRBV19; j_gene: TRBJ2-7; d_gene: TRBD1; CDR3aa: CASSIADRGSYEQYF; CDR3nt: TGTGCCAGTAGTATCGCGGACAGGGGATCCTACGAGCAGTACTTC
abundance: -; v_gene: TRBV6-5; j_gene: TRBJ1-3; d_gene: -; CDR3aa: CASSYSTGSSGNTIYF; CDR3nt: TGTGCCAGCAGTTACTCGACGGGTAGCTCTGGAAACACCATATATTTT
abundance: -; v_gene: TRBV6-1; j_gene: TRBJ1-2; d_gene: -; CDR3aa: CASSAIAGDGYTF; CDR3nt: TGTGCCAGCAGTGCCATCGCAGGGGATGGCTACACCTTC
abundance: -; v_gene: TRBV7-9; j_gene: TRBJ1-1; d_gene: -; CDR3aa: CASSLDIPNTEAFF; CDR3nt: TGTGCCAGCAGCTTAGACATCCCGAACACTGAAGCTTTCTTT
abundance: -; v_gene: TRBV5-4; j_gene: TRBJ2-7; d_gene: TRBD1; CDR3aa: CASSSPGQGSYEQYF; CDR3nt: TGTGCCAGCAGCTCACCGGGACAGGGGAGCTACGAGCAGTACTTC
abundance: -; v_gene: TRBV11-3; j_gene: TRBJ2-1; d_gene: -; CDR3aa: CASSSQGSNEQFF; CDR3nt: TGTGCCAGCAGCTCACAGGGTTCGAATGAGCAGTTCTTC
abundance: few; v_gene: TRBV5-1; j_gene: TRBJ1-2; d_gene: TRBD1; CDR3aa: CASASTGGAYGYTF; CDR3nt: TGCGCCAGCGCCTCAACAGGGGGCGCATATGGCTACACCTTC
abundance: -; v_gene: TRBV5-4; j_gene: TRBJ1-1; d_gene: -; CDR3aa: CASSVGQNTEAFF; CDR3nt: TGTGCCAGCAGCGTAGGACAGAACACTGAAGCTTTCTTT
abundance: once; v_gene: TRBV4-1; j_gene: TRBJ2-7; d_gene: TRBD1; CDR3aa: CASSRGTGNSYEQYF; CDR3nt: TGCGCCAGCAGCCGGGGGACAGGGAACTCCTACGAGCAGTACTTC
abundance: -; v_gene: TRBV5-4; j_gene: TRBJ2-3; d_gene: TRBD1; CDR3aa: CASSPKRGGPSTDTQYF; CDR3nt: TGTGCCAGCAGCCCAAAGAGAGGGGGCCCCTCCACAGATACGCAGTATTTT
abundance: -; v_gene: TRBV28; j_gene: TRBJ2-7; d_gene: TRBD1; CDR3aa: CASRPRDRGFEQYF; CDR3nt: TGTGCCAGCAGGCCCCGGGACAGGGGTTTCGAGCAGTACTTC
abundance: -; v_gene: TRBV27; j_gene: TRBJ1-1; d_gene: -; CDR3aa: CASGRGRGDTEAFF; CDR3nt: TGTGCCAGTGGCAGGGGAAGGGGTGACACTGAAGCTTTCTTT
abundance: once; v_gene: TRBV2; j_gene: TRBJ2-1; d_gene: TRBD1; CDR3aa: CASSSVDRRTYNEQFF; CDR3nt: TGTGCCAGCAGCTCAGTGGACAGGCGGACTTACAATGAGCAGTTCTTC
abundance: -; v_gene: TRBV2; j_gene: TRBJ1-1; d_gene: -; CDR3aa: CASKEGMAEAFF; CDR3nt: TGTGCCAGCAAAGAGGGCATGGCTGAAGCTTTCTTT
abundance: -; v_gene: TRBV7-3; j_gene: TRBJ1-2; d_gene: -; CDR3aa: CASSPVGPYGYTF; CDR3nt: TGTGCCAGCAGTCCAGTTGGGCCTTATGGCTACACCTTC
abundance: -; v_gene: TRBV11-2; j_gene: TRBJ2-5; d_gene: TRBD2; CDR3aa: CASSLAGVETQYF; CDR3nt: TGTGCCAGCAGCCTAGCGGGAGTAGAGACCCAGTACTTC
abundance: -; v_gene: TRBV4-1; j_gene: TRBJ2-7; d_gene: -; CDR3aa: CASSQDRALPEQYF; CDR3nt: TGCGCCAGCAGCCAAGATAGAGCCCTTCCCGAGCAGTACTTC